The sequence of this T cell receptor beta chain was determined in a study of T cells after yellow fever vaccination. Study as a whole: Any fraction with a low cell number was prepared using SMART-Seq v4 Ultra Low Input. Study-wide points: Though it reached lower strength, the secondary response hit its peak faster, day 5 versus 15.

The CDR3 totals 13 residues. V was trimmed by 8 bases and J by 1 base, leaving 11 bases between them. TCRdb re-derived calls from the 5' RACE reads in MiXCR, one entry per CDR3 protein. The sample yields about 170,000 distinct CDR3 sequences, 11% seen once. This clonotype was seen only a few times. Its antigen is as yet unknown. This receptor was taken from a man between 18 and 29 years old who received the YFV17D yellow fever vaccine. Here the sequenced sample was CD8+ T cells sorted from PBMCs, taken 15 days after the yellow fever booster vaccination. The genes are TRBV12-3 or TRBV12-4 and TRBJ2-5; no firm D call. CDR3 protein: CASAEDSQETQYF. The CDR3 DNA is TGTGCCAGCGCCGAGGATAGCCAAGAGACCCAGTACTTC.